The entry that follows covers one T cell receptor beta chain sequence. Antigen: not known. CDR3 length equals 15 residues. V trimming: 5 bases; J trimming: 3 bases; junction bases outside the gene matches: 7. Germline loops: CDR1 LGHNA, CDR2 YSLEER. The data are from a study of cytomegalovirus exposure and HLA in healthy donors. Regarding the study as a whole: In a later analysis, a genetic analysis reported fewer productive-TCR N-insertions in an Asian-associated ancestry cluster than the cohort average. Per a prior analysis, the majority of TCR beta V segments were productive roughly 87% or roughly 30% of the time. A few CMV-associated chains proved CMV antigen-specific in vitro.

Donors sampled were nominally healthy, though unrecorded immune exposures were likely. The PCR was carried out with 60 Vbeta primers and 13 Jbeta primers. Sequenced by immunoSEQ multiplex PCR; TCRdb stores in-frame clones only, minus some. This table holds under 200,000 clones, 80% to 85% found once. The receptor was derived from a male donor in good health and CMV-seropositive. The sequenced sample was PBMCs. The V call is TRBV4-3, the J call TRBJ2-1, with 7 positions matching TRBD1. CDR3 sequence: CASSKGDSFYNEQFF. The CDR3 coding sequence is TGCGCCAGCAGCAAGGGGGACAGCTTCTACAATGAGCAGTTCTTC.